The subject of this entry is one T cell receptor (beta chain). CDR3 size: 12 residues. V dropped 3 bases and J dropped 4 bases, with 7 bases sitting between them. Germline V gene lookup returns CDR1 DFQATT and CDR2 SNEGSKA (reference sequence). Assay used: immunoSEQ multiplex PCR; TCRdb lists only in-frame clones, some missing. This table has more than 70,000 clones, nearly 90% appearing once. This sample stems from a study of T cell responses to AZD1222 COVID-19 vaccine. Here the sequenced sample was peripheral blood, taken 28 days after the second AZD1222 dose. The origin of this receptor is an adult who received the AZD1222 COVID-19 vaccine. V and J are TRBV20-1 and TRBJ1-5; D not resolved. The CDR3 nucleotides read TGCAGTGCTAGTAACCCAAATCAGCCCCAGCATTTT. It specifies CSASNPNQPQHF.